This TCR beta chain was identified in a study of blood T cell repertoires in COVID-19. Study as a whole: Acute and convalescent COVID-19 samples came from the United States, Italy and Spain.

Assignments of participants to cohorts depended upon their own reported clinical history. Cohort 3 donors were reported recovered after two negative PCRs, clearance, or symptom resolution. Under the authors' procedure: The assay estimated nucleated cells by amplifying reference gene primers. The table came from immunoSEQ multiplex PCR; TCRdb's copy has only in-frame clones and leaves some out. D and trimming were read from the DNA, whereas the V and J calls and clone size are those reported in that table. The table shows 450,000 or so clones, with less than 95% occurring only once. V lost 3 bases to trimming and J lost 2 bases, with 19 bases between them. The germline CDR1 and CDR2 sequences are GTSNPN and SVGIG (reference sequence). This CDR3 has 16 amino acids.

Sequenced: PBMCs or T cells enriched from blood (not recorded which). The chain recombines TRBV30 with TRBJ1-2, with D maybe TRBD1 (6 bases). The clonotype was recovered from a young man who had recovered from COVID-19. In DNA form, the CDR3 reads TGTGCCTGGAGAAAAAGGCTTGGGACATTCAACTATGGCTACACCTTC. Protein: CAWRKRLGTFNYGYTF.